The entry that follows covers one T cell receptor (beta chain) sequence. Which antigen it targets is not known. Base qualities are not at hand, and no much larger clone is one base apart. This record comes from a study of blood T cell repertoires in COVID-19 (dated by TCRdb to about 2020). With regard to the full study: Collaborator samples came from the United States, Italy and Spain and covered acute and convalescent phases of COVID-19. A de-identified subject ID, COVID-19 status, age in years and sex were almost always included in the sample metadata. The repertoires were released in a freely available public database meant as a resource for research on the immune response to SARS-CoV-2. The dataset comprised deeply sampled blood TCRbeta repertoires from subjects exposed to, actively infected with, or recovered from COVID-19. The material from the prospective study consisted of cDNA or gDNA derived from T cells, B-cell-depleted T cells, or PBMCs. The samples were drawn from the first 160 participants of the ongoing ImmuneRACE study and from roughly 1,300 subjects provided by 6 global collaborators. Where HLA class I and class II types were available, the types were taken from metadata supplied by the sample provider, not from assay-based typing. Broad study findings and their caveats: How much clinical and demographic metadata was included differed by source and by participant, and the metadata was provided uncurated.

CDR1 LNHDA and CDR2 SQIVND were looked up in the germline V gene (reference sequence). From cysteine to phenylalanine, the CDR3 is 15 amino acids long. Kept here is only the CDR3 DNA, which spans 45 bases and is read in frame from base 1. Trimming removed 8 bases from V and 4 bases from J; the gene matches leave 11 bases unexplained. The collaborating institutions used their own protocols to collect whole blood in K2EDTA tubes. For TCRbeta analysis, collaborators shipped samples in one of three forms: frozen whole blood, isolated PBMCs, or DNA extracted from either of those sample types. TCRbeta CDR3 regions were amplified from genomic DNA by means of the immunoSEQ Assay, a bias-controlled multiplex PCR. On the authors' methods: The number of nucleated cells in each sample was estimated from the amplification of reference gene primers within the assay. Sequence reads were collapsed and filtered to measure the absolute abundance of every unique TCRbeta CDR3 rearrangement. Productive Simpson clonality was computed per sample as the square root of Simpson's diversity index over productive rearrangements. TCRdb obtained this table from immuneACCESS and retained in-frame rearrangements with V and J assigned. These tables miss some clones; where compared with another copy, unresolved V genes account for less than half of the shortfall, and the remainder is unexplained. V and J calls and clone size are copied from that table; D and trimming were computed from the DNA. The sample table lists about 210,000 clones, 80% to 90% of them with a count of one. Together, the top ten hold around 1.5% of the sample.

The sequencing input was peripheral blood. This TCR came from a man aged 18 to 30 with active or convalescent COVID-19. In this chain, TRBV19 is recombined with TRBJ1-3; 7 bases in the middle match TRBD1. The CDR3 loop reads CASRARQGPGNTIYF. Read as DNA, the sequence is TGTGCCAGTCGCGCCAGACAGGGACCCGGAAACACCATATATTTT.